This T cell receptor (beta chain) was profiled in a study of OX40 agonist ivuxolimab in advanced cancers. As for the study in general: Participants, 75% to 85% male, averaged roughly 59 years of age, ranging from about 20 to 80. Partial responses occurred in Three dose-escalation patients, one with hepatocellular carcinoma and two with cutaneous melanoma.

Study outcomes and limitations: Within 6 weeks, CD4+ and CD8+ blood T cells expanded clonally at 0.1 to 3.0 mg/kg.

Trimming took 3 bases from V and 0 from J, leaving 20 bases between them. The germline V gene encodes CDR1 LGHNT and CDR2 FRNRAP. The length of the CDR3 is 19 residues. On this clone: What it binds is not known.

Sequencing used immunoSEQ multiplex PCR; TCRdb keeps in-frame clones, though not all of them. The sample consists of roughly 50,000 clones, around 90% of them appearing once. This sample comprised CD4+ or CD8+ T cells sorted from blood, obtained in a trial of the OX40 agonist ivuxolimab. The TCR comes from an adult with an advanced solid tumor such as melanoma, head and neck, liver or kidney cancer. The gene calls are TRBV12-5 and TRBJ1-4; D remains unclear. In DNA form, the CDR3 reads TGTGCTAGTGGTTTTATTCTGTCGAGGCAACCCGCAACTAATGAAAAACTGTTTTTT. Amino acid sequence: CASGFILSRQPATNEKLFF.